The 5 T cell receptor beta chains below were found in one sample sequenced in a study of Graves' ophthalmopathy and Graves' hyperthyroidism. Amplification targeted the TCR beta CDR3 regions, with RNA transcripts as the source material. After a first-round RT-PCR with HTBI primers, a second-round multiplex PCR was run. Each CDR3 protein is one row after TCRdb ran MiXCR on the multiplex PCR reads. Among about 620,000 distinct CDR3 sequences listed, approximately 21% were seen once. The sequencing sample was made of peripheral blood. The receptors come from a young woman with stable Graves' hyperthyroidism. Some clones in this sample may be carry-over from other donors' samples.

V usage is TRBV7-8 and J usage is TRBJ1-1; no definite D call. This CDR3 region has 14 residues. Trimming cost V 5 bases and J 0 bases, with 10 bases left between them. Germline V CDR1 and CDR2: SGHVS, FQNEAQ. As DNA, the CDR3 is TGTGCCAGCAGCACACTTCCGGTGAACACTGAAGCTTTCTTT. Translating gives CASSTLPVNTEAFF.

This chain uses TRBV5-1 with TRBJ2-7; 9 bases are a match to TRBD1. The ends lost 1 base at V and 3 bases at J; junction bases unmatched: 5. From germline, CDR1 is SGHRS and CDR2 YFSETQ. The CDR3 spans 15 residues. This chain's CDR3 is CASSLTGTGHYEQYF. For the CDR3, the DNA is TGCGCCAGCAGCTTGACCGGGACAGGGCACTACGAGCAGTACTTC.

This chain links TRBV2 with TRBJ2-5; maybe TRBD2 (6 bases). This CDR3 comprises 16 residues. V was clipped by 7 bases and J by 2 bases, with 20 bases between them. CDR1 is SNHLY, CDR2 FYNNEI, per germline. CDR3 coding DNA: TGTGCCAGCACCAACCAGGACTACGCCGTTCAAGAGACCCAGTACTTC. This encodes CASTNQDYAVQETQYF. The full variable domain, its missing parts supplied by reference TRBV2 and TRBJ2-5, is EPEVTQTPSHQVTQMGQEVILRCVPISNHLYFYWYRQILGQKVEFLVSFYNNEISEKSEIFDDQFSVERPDGSNFTLKIRSTKLEDSAMYFCASTNQDYAVQETQYFGPGTRLLVL.

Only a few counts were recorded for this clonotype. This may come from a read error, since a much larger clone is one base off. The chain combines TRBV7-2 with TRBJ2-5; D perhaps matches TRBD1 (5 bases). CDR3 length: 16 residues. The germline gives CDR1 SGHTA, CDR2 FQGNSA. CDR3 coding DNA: TGTGCCAGCAGCTTAGTGGTGACAGTAAACCAAGAGACCAAGTACTTC. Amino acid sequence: CASSLVVTVNQETKYF. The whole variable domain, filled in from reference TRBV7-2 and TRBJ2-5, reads GAGVSQSPSNKVTEKGKDVELRCDPISGHTALYWYRQSLGQGLEFLIYFQGNSAPDKSGLPSDRFSAERTGGSVSTLTIQRTQQEDSAVYLCASSLVVTVNQETKYFGPGTRLLVL.

CDR3 DNA: TGTGCCACCAGTGATTTAGGCCGGCAGGGGACCCAAGAGACCCAGTACTTC. As protein: CATSDLGRQGTQETQYF. The rearrangement uses TRBV24-1 and TRBJ2-5, with D tentatively TRBD1 (6 bases). V lost 1 base, J lost 1 base, and 15 bases lay in between. The CDR3 extends over 17 amino acids. CDR1 and CDR2 (germline): KGHDR, SFDVKD.